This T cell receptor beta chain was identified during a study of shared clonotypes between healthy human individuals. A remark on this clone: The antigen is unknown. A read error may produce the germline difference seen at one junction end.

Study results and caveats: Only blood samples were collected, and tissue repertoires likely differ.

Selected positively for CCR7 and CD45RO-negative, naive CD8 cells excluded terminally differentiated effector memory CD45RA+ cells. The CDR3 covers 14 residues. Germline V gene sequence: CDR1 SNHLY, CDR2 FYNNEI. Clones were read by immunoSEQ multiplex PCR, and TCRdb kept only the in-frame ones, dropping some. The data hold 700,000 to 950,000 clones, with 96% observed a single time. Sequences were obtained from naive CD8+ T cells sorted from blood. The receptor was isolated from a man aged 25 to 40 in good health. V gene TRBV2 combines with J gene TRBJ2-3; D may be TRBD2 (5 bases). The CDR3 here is CASREDSGTDTQYF. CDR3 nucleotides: TGTGCCAGCAGGGAAGATAGCGGCACAGATACGCAGTATTTT.